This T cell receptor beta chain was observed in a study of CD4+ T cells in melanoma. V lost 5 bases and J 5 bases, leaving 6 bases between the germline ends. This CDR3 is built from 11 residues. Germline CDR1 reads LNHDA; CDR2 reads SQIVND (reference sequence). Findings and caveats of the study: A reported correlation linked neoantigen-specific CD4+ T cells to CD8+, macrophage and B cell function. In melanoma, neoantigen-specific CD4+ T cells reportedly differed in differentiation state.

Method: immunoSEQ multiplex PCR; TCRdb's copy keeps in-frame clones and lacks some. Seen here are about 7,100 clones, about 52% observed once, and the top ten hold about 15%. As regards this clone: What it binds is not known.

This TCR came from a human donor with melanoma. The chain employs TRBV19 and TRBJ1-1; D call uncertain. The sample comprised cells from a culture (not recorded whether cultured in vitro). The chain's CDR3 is CASSVRTEAFF. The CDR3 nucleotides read TGTGCCAGTAGTGTTCGGACTGAAGCTTTCTTT.